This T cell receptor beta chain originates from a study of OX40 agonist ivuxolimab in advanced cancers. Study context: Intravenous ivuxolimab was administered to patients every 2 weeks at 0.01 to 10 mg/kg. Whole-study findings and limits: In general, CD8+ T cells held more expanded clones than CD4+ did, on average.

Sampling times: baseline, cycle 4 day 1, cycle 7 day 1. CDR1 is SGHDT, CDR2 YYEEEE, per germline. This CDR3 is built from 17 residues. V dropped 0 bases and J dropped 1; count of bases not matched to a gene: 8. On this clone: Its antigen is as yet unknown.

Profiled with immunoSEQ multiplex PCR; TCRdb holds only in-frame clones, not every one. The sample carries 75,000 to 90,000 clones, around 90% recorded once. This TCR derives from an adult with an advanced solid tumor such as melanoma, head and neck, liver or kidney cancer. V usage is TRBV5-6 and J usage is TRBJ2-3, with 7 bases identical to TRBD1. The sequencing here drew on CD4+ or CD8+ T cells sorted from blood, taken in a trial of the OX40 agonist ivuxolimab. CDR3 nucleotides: TGTGCCAGCAGCTTGGCCGGGACAGTGTTTGGCACAGATACGCAGTATTTT. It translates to CASSLAGTVFGTDTQYF.